The 10 T cell receptor beta chains below were found in one sample sequenced in a study of spatial heterogeneity in lung cancer. Indicated time point: blood at routine non-recurrence follow-up after resection. Each CDR3 protein is one row after TCRdb ran MiXCR on the 5' RACE reads. In the table there are 55,000 to 75,000 distinct CDR3 sequences, approximately 9% of which are singletons. The sample in question was PBMCs, obtained at follow-up. These receptors were taken from a female donor with early-stage non-small cell lung cancer.

This clonotype has ten or more counts. V and J are TRBV6-5 and TRBJ2-3; D is possibly TRBD2 (5 bases). CDR1 is MNHEY, CDR2 SVGAGI, per germline. Trimming took off 0 bases at V and 5 bases at J, with 12 bases between the two ends. The CDR3 runs to 15 residues. This chain's CDR3 is CASSYSFGGGDTQYF. The CDR3 nucleotides are TGTGCCAGCAGTTACTCGTTTGGAGGAGGAGATACGCAGTATTTT.

This clonotype occurred a few times. This rearrangement joins TRBV21-1 to TRBJ2-7. TRBV21-1 is flagged as a pseudogene. CDR3 length equals 14 residues. The CDR3, as DNA: TGTGCCAGCAGCAAAGTTTTAGGGTCTACGAAGCAGTACTTC. It translates to CASSKVLGSTKQYF.

This clonotype was counted at least ten times. V and J are TRBV30 and TRBJ2-7; no reliable D call. CDR3 size: 13 residues. Germline CDR1 is GTSNPN and CDR2 is SVGIG (reference sequence). Trimming removed 3 bases from V and 3 bases from J, with 12 bases in between. The CDR3 DNA follows: TGTGCCTGGAGGCTGGAAGCTTACTACGAGCAGTACTTC. It is translated as CAWRLEAYYEQYF.

This clonotype was seen ten or more times. The chain carries TRBV6-2 or TRBV6-3 and TRBJ2-7; no firm D call. From germline, CDR1 is MNHEY and CDR2 SVGEGT. The V and J ends lost 6 bases and 2 bases respectively, with 17 bases between them. The CDR3 runs 15 residues. For the CDR3, the DNA is TGTGCCAGCAGCCGGAACCGAGCGAGACCCTACGAGCAGTACTTC. This encodes CASSRNRARPYEQYF.

J is TRBJ2-3 and V is TRBV7-6, with D unclear. The length of the CDR3 is 15 residues. The V gene lost 1 base and the J gene lost 0 bases, with 8 bases spanning the gap. Germline-derived CDR1 and CDR2 are SGHVS and FNYEAQ. The CDR3 is CASSLGLRSTDTQYF. CDR3 bases: TGTGCCAGCAGCTTAGGATTACGCAGCACAGATACGCAGTATTTT.

The V and J genes are TRBV18 and TRBJ1-5; tentative D call: TRBD1 (6 bases). With 6 bases removed from V and 5 bases from J, the gap between germline ends came to 11 bases. Germline V gives CDR1 KGHSH, CDR2 LQKENI. This CDR3 spans 13 amino acids. CDR3 nucleotides: TGTGCCAGCTCCCGAGGGGGGGATCAGCCCCAGCATTTT. This translates into CASSRGGDQPQHF. The variable domain in full, with the rest retrieved from reference TRBV18 and TRBJ1-5, is NAGVMQNPRHLVRRRGQEARLRCSPMKGHSHVYWYRQLPEEGLKFMVYLQKENIIDESGMPKERFSAEFPKEGPSILRIQQVVRGDSAAYFCASSRGGDQPQHFGDGTRLSIL.

This clonotype was observed at least ten times. The chain couples TRBV2 to TRBJ2-5, with D possibly matching TRBD1 (5 bases). The CDR3 length is 13 residues. CDR1 and CDR2 (germline): SNHLY, FYNNEI. The V and J ends lost 6 bases and 1 base respectively, with 9 bases between them. CDR3 protein: CASSGQVQETQYF. The CDR3 DNA follows: TGTGCCAGCAGCGGACAAGTCCAAGAGACCCAGTACTTC. Filled out from reference TRBV2 and TRBJ2-5, the complete variable domain reads EPEVTQTPSHQVTQMGQEVILRCVPISNHLYFYWYRQILGQKVEFLVSFYNNEISEKSEIFDDQFSVERPDGSNFTLKIRSTKLEDSAMYFCASSGQVQETQYFGPGTRLLVL.

This clonotype was counted at least ten times. The chain couples TRBV29-1 to TRBJ1-2; tentative D call: TRBD1 (6 bases). The CDR3 runs 14 residues. Trimming stripped 4 bases from V and 8 bases from J, with 20 bases between. CDR1 and CDR2 (germline): SQVTM, ANQGSEA. The CDR3 DNA sequence: TGCAGCGTTGGTGGGGGGCAAGAAGAAGACGGCTACACCTTC. Translation: CSVGGGQEEDGYTF.

The table lists this clonotype with many counts. The chain is built from TRBV2 and TRBJ2-7; no clear D gene. Between the trimmed V and J ends, which lost 4 bases and 1 base, there was a span of 11 bases. Germline V lookup: CDR1 SNHLY, CDR2 FYNNEI. The CDR3 contains 14 residues. The CDR3 sequence is CASSGFSNSYEQYF. The CDR3, as DNA: TGTGCCAGCAGTGGTTTTTCGAATTCCTACGAGCAGTACTTC.

Ten or more counts support this clonotype. This chain links TRBV7-2 with TRBJ2-1; 7 bases map to TRBD2. Germline loops: CDR1 SGHTA, CDR2 FQGNSA. The CDR3 is 15 amino acids. V was clipped by 8 bases and J by 8 bases; unmatched bases: 15. The CDR3 DNA sequence: TGTGCCAGCGGGTCTAGCGGAGGGTCCTCCTATGAGCAGTTCTTC. Encoded protein: CASGSSGGSSYEQFF.